The clone carrying this T cell receptor beta chain appeared many times. Its antigen is unknown. This entry belongs to a study of T cells after posttransplantation cyclophosphamide. Study findings and constraints: TRB clonality was highly associated with recipient CMV seropositivity and reactivation. Skin or GI-infiltrating T cells shared few TRB sequences with blood. Later post-transplant blood repertoires were often dominated by donor CD8+ memory clones.

Busulfan-fludarabine conditioning, marrow transplant, and cyclophosphamide on days +3 and +4 were administered. J lost 10 bases, V lost 4 bases, and 10 bases had no gene match. The CDR3 runs to 15 residues. The germline CDR1 and CDR2 sequences are SGHAT and FQNNGV. The repertoire was sequenced with immunoSEQ multiplex PCR; TCRdb's copy has only in-frame clones and lacks some. This sample has several thousand clones, each found more than once. This clonotype originated in a female patient aged 50-59 years who received an allogeneic stem cell transplant from a related donor, was CMV-positive, and had no GVHD. The graft donor may be the source of some T cells. This rearrangement joins TRBV11-2 to TRBJ2-1; 10 bases line up with TRBD2. This sample comprised PBMCs, obtained after allogeneic stem cell transplant with posttransplant cyclophosphamide. CDR3 sequence: CASSSTSGVLGEQFF. CDR3 DNA sequence: TGTGCCAGCAGCTCTACTAGCGGGGTACTTGGCGAGCAGTTCTTC.